The 25 T cell receptor beta chains in this list originate from one sample, sequenced in a study of T-cell reconstitution after alpha-beta-depleted transplantation in children. Unique molecular identifiers were used in preparing the TCRbeta library. TCRdb re-called the PCR reads through MiXCR, storing one row per CDR3 protein. The table includes more than 200,000 distinct CDR3 sequences, about 25% detected once. Here the sequenced sample was PBMCs, taken before TCRalphabeta/CD19-depleted stem cell transplant. All receptors derive from a girl aged 2-15 years with Fanconi anemia, due to receive a stem cell transplant.

The V call is TRBV20-1, the J call TRBJ2-7; D might be TRBD1 (5 bases). The germline V and J ends were trimmed by 6 bases and 2 bases, with 8 bases remaining between them. The CDR3 is 11 amino acids. Germline CDR1 reads DFQATT; CDR2 reads SNEGSKA (reference sequence). CDR3 sequence (DNA): TGCAGTGCAACGACAGCCTACGAGCAGTACTTC. Its protein is CSATTAYEQYF.

This clonotype was detected a few times. The CDR3 sequence is CSVEFGTGYEQYF. In nucleotides, the CDR3 is TGCAGCGTTGAGTTCGGGACAGGCTACGAGCAGTACTTC. The V gene is TRBV29-1, the J gene TRBJ2-7; TRBD1 matches at 8 bases. The length of the CDR3 is 13 residues. Germline lookup yields CDR1 SQVTM and CDR2 ANQGSEA. V was pared by 3 bases and J by 3 bases, with 4 bases of the junction left unmatched.

The chain links TRBV5-1 to TRBJ2-1; D is tentatively TRBD1 or TRBD2 (5 bases each). This CDR3 is 13 amino acids long. V lost 3 bases and J 6 bases, leaving 10 bases between the germline ends. CDR1 SGHRS and CDR2 YFSETQ come from the germline V gene. The CDR3 DNA reads as TGCGCCAGCAGCTGGGGACCCGGCAATGAGCAGTTCTTC. Translated: CASSWGPGNEQFF.

This clonotype was observed many times. This rearrangement joins TRBV6-5 to TRBJ1-2, with no clear D. With 2 bases removed from V and 0 bases from J, the gap between germline ends came to 7 bases. The CDR3 loop spans 14 amino acids. The V gene's germline CDR1 is MNHEY and CDR2 SVGAGI. CDR3 DNA: TGTGCCAGCAGTTACAGAAGACCTAACTATGGCTACACCTTC. Amino acids: CASSYRRPNYGYTF.

This chain connects TRBV5-6 to TRBJ2-1; 9 bases are a match to TRBD2. Looked up from germline, CDR1 is SGHDT and CDR2 is YYEEEE. The V and J ends lost 4 bases and 1 base, in that order; junction bases with no gene match: 6. The CDR3 consists of 16 residues. CDR3 sequence (DNA): TGTGCCAGCAGCGCATATAGCGGGAGATCCTACAATGAGCAGTTCTTC. This gives the protein CASSAYSGRSYNEQFF.

This clonotype turned up a few times. The V and J genes are TRBV15 and TRBJ2-2, with a tentative D call TRBD1 (6 bases). Germline V gene lookup returns CDR1 LNHNV and CDR2 YYDKDF (reference sequence). V was pared by 6 bases and J by 0 bases, with 8 bases between. The CDR3 loop spans 14 amino acids. CDR3 residues: CATRNRANTGELFF. The CDR3 DNA reads as TGTGCCACCAGGAACAGGGCGAACACCGGGGAGCTGTTTTTT.

This clonotype was seen ten or more times. This rearrangement joins TRBV25-1 to TRBJ1-1, with unresolved D. Germline loops: CDR1 MGHDK, CDR2 SYGVNS. This CDR3 is 13 amino acids long. With 5 bases removed from V and 6 bases from J, the gap between germline ends came to 13 bases. CDR3 nucleotides: TGTGCCAGCAGTACCCGTGAGAGCGCTGAAGCTTTCTTT. Translation gives CASSTRESAEAFF.

This clonotype was seen more than once but under ten times. This chain connects TRBV20-1 to TRBJ2-7; D unresolved. Trimming pared 3 bases from V and 3 bases from J, leaving 6 bases between. Germline CDR1 and CDR2: DFQATT and SNEGSKA (reference sequence). This CDR3 has 11 residues. Here the CDR3 reads CSARNVYEQYF. In DNA form, the CDR3 reads TGCAGTGCTAGGAATGTCTACGAGCAGTACTTC.

The sample holds many counts of this clonotype. The V and J genes are TRBV29-1 and TRBJ1-2, with D perhaps TRBD1 (5 bases). The CDR3 is 12 residues long. The V end lost 4 bases, the J end lost 3 bases, and 9 bases lay between the germline ends. In germline, CDR1 is SQVTM, CDR2 ANQGSEA. The CDR3 is CSVGGTDYGYTF. Here the CDR3 DNA reads TGCAGCGTTGGTGGGACGGACTATGGCTACACCTTC.

This chain uses TRBV7-8 with TRBJ2-4, with a weak D call TRBD2 (5 bases). The CDR3 consists of 14 residues. Germline V gene lookup returns CDR1 SGHVS and CDR2 FQNEAQ. The V and J ends lost 1 base and 5 bases respectively, with 9 bases between them. The CDR3 DNA is TGTGCCAGCAGCTTAGTGTGGGAGCAAAACATTCAGTACTTC. This codes for CASSLVWEQNIQYF.

This clonotype was counted only a few times. The CDR3 is CASSSGLAGSTGELFF. The CDR3 DNA is TGCGCCAGCAGCTCGGGACTAGCGGGAAGCACCGGGGAGCTGTTTTTT. The chain uses TRBV5-1 and TRBJ2-2; 13 bases align to TRBD2. CDR3 size: 16 residues. CDR1 SGHRS and CDR2 YFSETQ come from the germline V gene. V dropped 3 bases and J dropped 4; count of bases not matched to a gene: 3.

The rearrangement joins TRBV28 to TRBJ2-7, with D uncertain. CDR1 is MDHEN, CDR2 SYDVKM, per germline. With 2 bases removed from V and 6 bases from J, the gap between germline ends came to 14 bases. CDR3 size: 14 residues. Here the CDR3 DNA reads TGTGCCAGCAGTTTAGAATTTTTGGGGTCCGAGCAGTACTTC. Protein: CASSLEFLGSEQYF.

This clonotype was picked up a small number of times. This rearrangement joins TRBV20-1 to TRBJ1-1; 7 positions match TRBD1. Germline V lookup: CDR1 DFQATT, CDR2 SNEGSKA (reference sequence). There are 11 residues in the CDR3. V lost 3 bases and J lost 8; bases outside the gene matches: 3. The chain's CDR3 is CSASEDREAFF. CDR3 bases: TGCAGTGCTAGCGAGGACAGGGAAGCTTTCTTT.

A note on this clonotype: It is unclear where the CDR3 begins or ends on the DNA, so no DNA is shown, and the CDR3 is as TCRdb lists it. The CDR3 region is CASNWARGSTEAFF. The genes are TRBV21-1 and TRBJ1-1; TRBD1, as called in the table, went unchecked against the DNA. TRBV21-1 is a pseudogene. Including both end residues, the CDR3 is 14 amino acids long.

This clonotype was recorded many times. The genes are TRBV15 and TRBJ2-7, with 12 positions matching TRBD1. CDR3 length: 16 amino acids. Germline loops: CDR1 LNHNV, CDR2 YYDKDF (reference sequence). V was clipped by 0 bases and J by 7 bases; unmatched bases: 7. CDR3 in amino acids: CATSRDLGQGAREQYF. As DNA, the CDR3 is TGTGCCACCAGCAGAGATTTGGGACAGGGGGCGCGGGAGCAGTACTTC.

The chain has TRBV20-1 and TRBJ2-1; 12 bases are shared with TRBD2. Germline V gives CDR1 DFQATT, CDR2 SNEGSKA (reference sequence). After removal of 5 bases from V and 7 bases from J, the junction contained 12 bases not matched to a gene. This CDR3 is 16 amino acids long. The CDR3 spells CSARRYLAGGTNEQFF. As DNA, the CDR3 is TGCAGTGCTCGAAGGTACCTAGCGGGAGGGACAAATGAGCAGTTCTTC.

This clonotype was picked up a small number of times. V and J are TRBV29-1 and TRBJ2-1; 7 bases map to TRBD2. V lost 7 bases, J lost 3 bases, and 9 bases stayed unmatched. In germline, CDR1 is SQVTM, CDR2 ANQGSEA. There are 14 residues in the CDR3. This CDR3 reads CSAPGTTYYNEQFF. The CDR3 nucleotides read TGCAGCGCTCCCGGGACTACATACTACAATGAGCAGTTCTTC.

At least ten counts were recorded for this clonotype. The chain employs TRBV9 and TRBJ2-1; D may be TRBD2 (6 bases). The CDR3 totals 17 residues. V gave up 0 bases and J gave up 4 bases, with 17 bases separating them. Germline loops: CDR1 SGDLS, CDR2 YYNGEE. DNA for the CDR3: TGTGCCAGCAGCGTAGATCGCTCGGCGGGGACGTACAATGAGCAGTTCTTC. The encoded protein is CASSVDRSAGTYNEQFF.

This clonotype was recorded only once. V gene TRBV7-2 combines with J gene TRBJ2-7, with 10 positions matching TRBD2. V shed 6 bases, J shed 4 bases, and the junction held 15 bases outside the gene matches. In germline, CDR1 is SGHTA, CDR2 FQGNSA. The CDR3 is 17 amino acids. The CDR3 loop reads CASSLFRGGLAVYEQYF. For the CDR3, the DNA is TGTGCCAGCAGTCTTTTTCGTGGTGGACTAGCGGTGTACGAGCAGTACTTC.

This clonotype was detected only a few times. A much larger clone is a single base away; this may be a read error. The chain links TRBV20-1 to TRBJ2-7, with TRBD1 matching over 9 bases. Germline CDR1 reads DFQATT; CDR2 reads SNEGSKA (reference sequence). The CDR3 consists of 13 residues. Losses at the gene ends were 5 bases for V and 3 bases for J; bases not matched to a gene: 5. The CDR3 nucleotides are TGCAGTGCTCCCGGGACAGGGATCTACGAGCAGTACTTC. Its translation is CSAPGTGIYEQYF.

The chain employs TRBV12-3 or TRBV12-4 and TRBJ2-7, with 7 bases fitting TRBD1. The CDR3 length is 14 residues. V trimming: 5 bases; J trimming: 5 bases; junction bases outside the gene matches: 9. In DNA form, the CDR3 reads TGTGCCAGCAGTCTGGGACAGTATCGGGACGAGCAGTACTTC. Its translation is CASSLGQYRDEQYF.

V is TRBV21-1 and J is TRBJ1-5. TRBV21-1 is described as a pseudogene. The CDR3 runs to 17 residues. CDR3 coding DNA: TGTGCCAGCAGCAAACGGCAGGGCGGTTGTGGCAATCAGCCCCAGCATTTT. It codes for CASSKRQGGCGNQPQHF.

The rearrangement joins TRBV19 to TRBJ2-1; the D is unclear. The CDR3 is 15 residues long. V lost 2 bases to trimming and J lost 8 bases, with 16 bases between them. Germline CDR1 LNHDA, CDR2 SQIVND (reference sequence). In DNA, the CDR3 is TGTGCCAGTAGTATAAGTAGCCTCCCGCTCGATGAGCAGTTCTTC. Translating gives CASSISSLPLDEQFF.

This clonotype was seen more than once but under ten times. The chain couples TRBV6-1 to TRBJ1-1; D unclear. Germline V CDR1 and CDR2: MNHNS, SASEGT. CDR3 size: 12 residues. The V and J ends lost 7 bases and 7 bases respectively, with 13 bases between them. Written as DNA, the CDR3 is TGTGCCAGCACGGAAGGGTACGGTGAAGCTTTCTTT. Amino acid sequence: CASTEGYGEAFF.

The gene calls are TRBV4-2 and TRBJ2-7; TRBD1 matches at 10 bases. Germline CDR1 and CDR2: LGHNA and YNFKEQ. This CDR3 contains 14 residues. The junction had 1 base not matched to a gene; V was cut back by 3 bases and J by 2 bases. This CDR3 is CASSHGQGAYEQYF. The CDR3 bases are TGTGCCAGCAGCCACGGACAGGGGGCCTACGAGCAGTACTTC.